Below, 26 T cell receptor beta chains from the same sample are listed, as sequenced in a study of blood T cell repertoires in COVID-19. Generated by immunoSEQ multiplex PCR, the TCRdb table keeps only in-frame clones and is missing some. This sample carries some 140,000 clones, 70% to 85% of them seen once, and the ten largest clones take about a sixth. Source material: peripheral blood. These receptors were taken from a woman of 80 years or more with acute or convalescent COVID-19.

This chain joins TRBV6-4 and TRBJ2-1, with 10 bases that match TRBD1. CDR1 MRHNA and CDR2 SNTAGT come from the germline V gene. The CDR3 has 17 residues. V dropped 5 bases and J dropped 2; count of bases not matched to a gene: 9. CDR3 region: CASSLTGGSLTYNEQFF. In nucleotides, the CDR3 is TGTGCCAGCAGTCTGACAGGGGGCTCGTTGACCTACAATGAGCAGTTCTTC.

CDR3 protein: CASSWQSGQGPNQPQHF. DNA of the CDR3: TGTGCCAGCAGTTGGCAGTCCGGACAGGGGCCCAATCAGCCCCAGCATTTT. The chain carries TRBV6-2 or TRBV6-3 and TRBJ1-5; TRBD1 agrees at 9 bases. The CDR3 is 17 amino acids. Unmatched junction bases numbered 10, after V lost 4 bases and J lost 3 bases. Germline loops: CDR1 MNHEY, CDR2 SVGEGT.

This rearrangement joins TRBV7-2 to TRBJ2-7, with 8 bases lining up with TRBD2. Germline V gives CDR1 SGHTA, CDR2 FQGNSA. Trimming removed 0 bases from V and 7 bases from J; junction bases left unmatched: 5. This CDR3 spans 14 amino acids. CDR3 protein: CASSLAWLAGEQYF. The DNA for the CDR3 is TGTGCCAGCAGCTTAGCTTGGCTAGCGGGTGAGCAGTACTTC.

This clone has just one count. The chain couples TRBV6-5 to TRBJ1-1, with 10 positions matching TRBD1. V shed 2 bases, J shed 3 bases, and the junction held 3 bases outside the gene matches. The CDR3 consists of 15 residues. Germline V gene data show CDR1 as MNHEY and CDR2 as SVGAGI. The CDR3 nucleotides are TGTGCCAGCAGTTACCGGACAGGGGGTGACACTGAAGCTTTCTTT. Encoded protein: CASSYRTGGDTEAFF.

The V call is TRBV20-1, the J call TRBJ2-1; 9 nucleotides agree with TRBD1. Germline V gene sequence: CDR1 DFQATT, CDR2 SNEGSKA (reference sequence). CDR3 length equals 14 residues. Trimming took 3 bases from V and 7 from J; bases not matched to a gene: 7. The CDR3 is CSASPDRGGNEQFF. The CDR3 coding sequence is TGCAGTGCTAGTCCGGACAGGGGAGGGAATGAGCAGTTCTTC.

This clone was seen once. This chain links TRBV6-4 with TRBJ2-1; the match to TRBD2 covers 8 bases. Germline CDR1 is MRHNA and CDR2 is SNTAGT. The CDR3 is made up of 15 amino acids. The trim removed 2 bases at V and 7 bases at J, leaving 7 bases unmatched. The CDR3 is CASSDVPGGRNEQFF. DNA for the CDR3: TGTGCCAGCAGTGACGTGCCGGGGGGGCGTAATGAGCAGTTCTTC.

The chain combines TRBV19 with TRBJ1-2; 7 nucleotides line up with TRBD1. V dropped 5 bases and J dropped 2; count of bases not matched to a gene: 2. The CDR3 is 13 amino acids. Germline V gene sequence: CDR1 LNHDA, CDR2 SQIVND (reference sequence). DNA for the CDR3: TGTGCCAGTAGTTCGGGACAGAACTATGGCTACACCTTC. Translated: CASSSGQNYGYTF.

The sample holds one count of this clone. This rearrangement joins TRBV30 to TRBJ1-1; no firm D call. CDR3 size: 11 residues. Germline CDR1 GTSNPN, CDR2 SVGIG (reference sequence). Trimming cost V 5 bases and J 2 bases, with 6 bases left between them. CDR3 amino acids: CAWDGNTEAFF. CDR3 nucleotide sequence: TGTGCCTGGGACGGTAACACTGAAGCTTTCTTT.

The chain joins TRBV4-1 to TRBJ1-2; 10 nucleotides agree with TRBD1. This CDR3 has 16 amino acids. CDR1 MGHRA and CDR2 YSYEKL come from the germline V gene. Trimming cost V 2 bases and J 4 bases; bases outside gene matches: 7. Here the CDR3 DNA reads TGCGCCAGCAGCCAACTGCCGGGACAGGGGATCTATGGCTACACCTTC. It codes for CASSQLPGQGIYGYTF.

Regarding this clone: This CDR3 is also generated by other DNA sequences in the sample. The chain recombines TRBV18 with TRBJ1-1, with 8 bases aligning to TRBD1. Trimming cost V 4 bases and J 0 bases; bases outside gene matches: 1. Germline loops: CDR1 KGHSH, CDR2 LQKENI. This CDR3 has 14 amino acids. The CDR3 DNA reads as TGTGCCAGCTCACGGGACAGGCTGAACACTGAAGCTTTCTTT. Translated: CASSRDRLNTEAFF.

This chain joins TRBV5-6 and TRBJ1-2; D unresolved. The V end lost 1 base, the J end lost 5 bases, and 12 bases lay between the germline ends. The CDR3 loop spans 14 amino acids. Per germline, CDR1 SGHDT and CDR2 YYEEEE. The CDR3 region has the DNA TGTGCCAGCAGCTTGAACGGGATAGGGTATGGCTACACCTTC. Amino acid sequence: CASSLNGIGYGYTF.

V gene TRBV27 combines with J gene TRBJ1-5; 10 bases fit TRBD1. The CDR3 totals 15 residues. Germline V gene lookup returns CDR1 MNHEY and CDR2 SMNVEV (reference sequence). Germline trimming cut 5 bases from V and 4 bases from J; bases unmatched to any gene: 5. CDR3 in DNA: TGTGCCAGCAGTAGTGGGACAGGGGTTAATCAGCCCCAGCATTTT. This encodes CASSSGTGVNQPQHF.

The chain couples TRBV4-3 to TRBJ1-3; D is ambiguous. The CDR3 is made up of 16 amino acids. Between the trimmed V and J ends, which lost 1 base and 4 bases, there was a span of 14 bases. Germline V CDR1 and CDR2: LGHNA, YSLEER. CDR3 in amino acids: CASSQVGGNEGNTIYF. The DNA of the CDR3 is TGCGCCAGCAGCCAAGTTGGAGGGAATGAAGGAAACACCATATATTTT.

The rearrangement links TRBV10-3 to TRBJ1-2, with TRBD1 matching 7 bases. This CDR3 has 14 amino acids. The V segment lost 4 bases and the J segment 5 bases; nucleotides outside the gene matches: 7. From germline, CDR1 is ENHRY and CDR2 SYGVKD. The CDR3 loop reads CAISGGGQEYGYTF. The CDR3 DNA reads as TGTGCCATCAGTGGGGGAGGACAGGAATATGGCTACACCTTC.

The V call is TRBV19, the J call TRBJ2-7; perhaps TRBD1 as D (5 bases). The V end lost 9 bases, the J end lost 4 bases, and 13 bases lay between the germline ends. The length of the CDR3 is 12 residues. Germline V gene sequence: CDR1 LNHDA, CDR2 SQIVND (reference sequence). CDR3 in DNA: TGTGCCAGGGACACTCAGAAATACGAGCAGTACTTC. Translation gives CARDTQKYEQYF.

V gene TRBV2 combines with J gene TRBJ1-2, with TRBD1 as a possible D gene (5 bases). The CDR3 totals 16 residues. CDR1 SNHLY and CDR2 FYNNEI come from the germline V gene. Trimming pared 4 bases from V and 0 bases from J, leaving 15 bases between. CDR3 in DNA: TGTGCCAGCAGTGTAGGCAGGGTAGGGGCTAACTATGGCTACACCTTC. This translates into CASSVGRVGANYGYTF.

V gene TRBV7-8 combines with J gene TRBJ1-5; unclear D gene. Germline lookup yields CDR1 SGHVS and CDR2 FQNEAQ. CDR3 length: 13 amino acids. The germline V and J ends were trimmed by 3 bases and 2 bases, with 5 bases remaining between them. The CDR3 region is CASSFSGNQPQHF. The CDR3 DNA reads TGTGCCAGCAGCTTCTCCGGCAATCAGCCCCAGCATTTT.

A single count supports this clone. The chain is built from TRBV12-3 or TRBV12-4 and TRBJ1-6, with D tentatively TRBD1 (6 bases). This CDR3 is built from 13 residues. Trimming took off 5 bases at V and 10 bases at J, with 12 bases between the two ends. CDR3 DNA: TGTGCCAGCAGTCCCGGTCAGGGGTCACCCCTCCACTTT. Translation gives CASSPGQGSPLHF.

This rearrangement joins TRBV9 to TRBJ2-7; possibly TRBD2 for D (5 bases). CDR1 SGDLS and CDR2 YYNGEE come from the germline V gene. The germline V and J ends were trimmed by 3 bases and 0 bases, with 7 bases remaining between them. The CDR3 runs 13 residues. CDR3 DNA: TGTGCCAGCAGCGACGGGATCTCCTACGAGCAGTACTTC. The encoded protein is CASSDGISYEQYF. The complete variable domain, with remaining parts taken from reference TRBV9 and TRBJ2-7, reads DSGVTQTPKHLITATGQRVTLRCSPRSGDLSVYWYQQSLDQGLQFLIQYYNGEERAKGNILERFSAQQFPDLHSELNLSSLELGDSALYFCASSDGISYEQYFGPGTRLTVT.

V and J are TRBV3-1 (or the pseudogene TRBV3-2) and TRBJ1-3; TRBD1 agrees at 7 bases. The V gene end was trimmed by 2 bases and the J gene end by 5 bases; junction bases not matched to a gene: 3. This CDR3 region has 14 residues. Germline CDR1 is LGHDT and CDR2 is YNNKEL (reference sequence). CDR3: CASSQQGGRNTIYF. The CDR3 DNA is TGTGCCAGCAGCCAACAAGGGGGCAGAAACACCATATATTTT.

This CDR3 is CASSGVRHLNQPQHF. CDR3 nucleotides: TGTGCCAGCAGTGGTGTCCGACACCTCAATCAGCCCCAGCATTTT. This rearrangement joins TRBV2 to TRBJ1-5; no clear D gene. This CDR3 is built from 15 residues. Trimming cost V 4 bases and J 3 bases, with 13 bases left between them. Germline V lookup: CDR1 SNHLY, CDR2 FYNNEI.

V gene TRBV7-8 combines with J gene TRBJ2-1, with 7 bases aligning to TRBD2. From germline, CDR1 is SGHVS and CDR2 FQNEAQ. Germline trimming cut 1 base from V and 3 bases from J; bases unmatched to any gene: 6. The CDR3 runs 16 residues. This CDR3 is CASSLVSSGVYNEQFF. CDR3 DNA sequence: TGTGCCAGCAGCTTAGTATCTAGCGGAGTCTACAATGAGCAGTTCTTC. Filled out from reference TRBV7-8 and TRBJ2-1, the complete variable domain reads GAGVSQSPRYKVAKRGQDVALRCDPISGHVSLFWYQQALGQGPEFLTYFQNEAQLDKSGLPSDRFFAERPEGSVSTLKIQRTQQEDSAVYLCASSLVSSGVYNEQFFGPGTRLTVL.

The chain combines TRBV5-4 with TRBJ2-7; a weak D match, TRBD2 (6 bases). The CDR3 spans 14 residues. The V gene's germline CDR1 is SGHNT and CDR2 YYREEE (reference sequence). The V end was cut by 2 bases, the J end by 3 bases, with 12 bases between. The CDR3 nucleotides read TGTGCCAGCAGCTTCGGGGGAACGGGCTACGAGCAGTACTTC. This gives the protein CASSFGGTGYEQYF.

This clone was seen a few times. The chain couples TRBV6-6 to TRBJ2-2; the match to TRBD2 covers 7 bases. The CDR3 length is 14 residues. The germline V gene has CDR1 MNHNY and CDR2 SVGAGI (reference sequence). J was trimmed by 2 bases and V by 7 bases; bases with no gene match: 4. The CDR3 sequence is CASNGGINTGELFF. CDR3 bases: TGTGCCAGCAACGGGGGGATAAACACCGGGGAGCTGTTTTTT.

The rearrangement links TRBV7-2 to TRBJ2-7; TRBD1 is a possible D gene (6 bases). Trimming took off 5 bases at V and 11 bases at J, with 22 bases between the two ends. Germline-derived CDR1 and CDR2 are SGHTA and FQGNSA. The CDR3 runs 14 residues. CDR3 protein: CASSTSPGTSGEYF. CDR3 nucleotide sequence: TGTGCCAGCAGCACGAGCCCCGGGACGTCAGGGGAGTACTTC.

This clone was counted between two and nine times. The chain carries TRBV18 and TRBJ1-3, with D possibly matching TRBD1 (5 bases). Per the germline V gene, CDR1 is KGHSH and CDR2 is LQKENI. Between the trimmed V and J ends, which lost 1 base and 2 bases, there was a span of 12 bases. The CDR3 totals 16 residues. The DNA for the CDR3 is TGTGCCAGCTCACCACGTCCAGGGCCAGCTGGAAACACCATATATTTT. The encoded protein is CASSPRPGPAGNTIYF.